Listed below are T cell receptor beta chains from one sample, sequenced in a study of identical twins. TCRdb reprocessed the 5' RACE reads via MiXCR and lists one record per CDR3 protein. The repertoire holds 650,000 to 750,000 distinct CDR3 sequences, with about 20% as singletons. The same specimen was also included in a second study, on T cells expressing NK-cell markers.

Sequencing was done on a sample of PBMCs. Receptor source: a woman between 18 and 29 years old in good health. CDR3s include the opening cysteine and the closing phenylalanine or tryptophan. Fields, in order: CDR3 DNA, CDR3 protein, clone size, V gene, J gene, D gene. The D gene is left open where the match is weak. Size tells how often a clone was seen (once, few, many) or the class of an expanded clone, and some rows leave it out.

cdr3_nt: TGTGCCAGCAGTTTAGGCGGGACACCGCAGTTCTTC; cdr3_aa: CASSLGGTPQFF; clone_size: few; v_call: TRBV12-3/TRBV12-4; j_call: TRBJ2-1; d_call: .
cdr3_nt: TGTGCCAGCTCACCACCTCAGGGGTATGGCTACACCTTC; cdr3_aa: CASSPPQGYGYTF; clone_size: few; v_call: TRBV18; j_call: TRBJ1-2; d_call: .
cdr3_nt: TGCAGCGGTGCGGGACTAGCGGACTCCTACAATGAGCAGTTCTTC; cdr3_aa: CSGAGLADSYNEQFF; clone_size: .; v_call: TRBV29-1; j_call: TRBJ2-1; d_call: TRBD2
cdr3_nt: TGCAGTGCTAGCTCCAAGGGCCGGCCCCAGCATTTT; cdr3_aa: CSASSKGRPQHF; clone_size: few; v_call: TRBV20-1; j_call: TRBJ1-5; d_call: .
cdr3_nt: TGTGCCAGCAGTGTGAACAACCTGGGACAGCCCCAGCATTTT; cdr3_aa: CASSVNNLGQPQHF; clone_size: .; v_call: TRBV2; j_call: TRBJ1-5; d_call: .
cdr3_nt: TGTGCCAGCAGCCTAGCAACGGGAATTGCTGAAGCTTTCTTT; cdr3_aa: CASSLATGIAEAFF; clone_size: .; v_call: TRBV7-2; j_call: TRBJ1-1; d_call: .
cdr3_nt: TGCAGTGCCCAACCCCCCACCGGGACAGGGGACTATGGCTACACCTTC; cdr3_aa: CSAQPPTGTGDYGYTF; clone_size: many; v_call: TRBV20-1; j_call: TRBJ1-2; d_call: TRBD1
cdr3_nt: TGTGCTAGTGGTTTGGATCGGACAGGCCGAAACACAGATACGCAGTATTTT; cdr3_aa: CASGLDRTGRNTDTQYF; clone_size: .; v_call: TRBV12-5; j_call: TRBJ2-3; d_call: TRBD1
cdr3_nt: TGTGCCATCAGAGATATGACTAGCGGGGGCTACGAGCAGTACTTC; cdr3_aa: CAIRDMTSGGYEQYF; clone_size: .; v_call: TRBV10-3; j_call: TRBJ2-7; d_call: TRBD2
cdr3_nt: TGCGCCAGCAGCATTGGGACAAATAGTGGATTAGAGACCCAGTACTTC; cdr3_aa: CASSIGTNSGLETQYF; clone_size: .; v_call: TRBV5-1; j_call: TRBJ2-5; d_call: .
cdr3_nt: TGTGCCAGCAGCCTTGGGGGCCGGACCCAGTACTTC; cdr3_aa: CASSLGGRTQYF; clone_size: few; v_call: TRBV5-4; j_call: TRBJ2-5; d_call: .
cdr3_nt: TGCGCCAGCAGCCTCGCTGAAGGTGGACAGCCCCAGCATTTT; cdr3_aa: CASSLAEGGQPQHF; clone_size: .; v_call: TRBV5-1; j_call: TRBJ1-5; d_call: .
cdr3_nt: TGTGCCAGCACCGATCGGATGGGGCGTAATGAAAAACTGTTTTTT; cdr3_aa: CASTDRMGRNEKLFF; clone_size: few; v_call: TRBV6-1; j_call: TRBJ1-4; d_call: .
cdr3_nt: TGTGCCAGCAGCTTAACGTTTCGGGAAAGGAATGGCTACACCTTC; cdr3_aa: CASSLTFRERNGYTF; clone_size: .; v_call: TRBV7-9; j_call: TRBJ1-2; d_call: .
cdr3_nt: TGTGCCAGCAGCTTAGGTGAGGGCCGTGGCTACACCTTC; cdr3_aa: CASSLGEGRGYTF; clone_size: few; v_call: TRBV7-2; j_call: TRBJ1-2; d_call: .
cdr3_nt: TGCGCCAGCAGCTCGGGGAAAGGGGAGCTGTTTTTT; cdr3_aa: CASSSGKGELFF; clone_size: many; v_call: TRBV5-1; j_call: TRBJ2-2; d_call: .
cdr3_nt: TGTGCCAGCAGACGTAGCGGGGAAGAGACCCAGTACTTC; cdr3_aa: CASRRSGEETQYF; clone_size: .; v_call: TRBV7-9; j_call: TRBJ2-5; d_call: TRBD2
cdr3_nt: TGCAGTGCTAGAGATACCAGCATTCCTTATAATTCACCCCTCCACTTT; cdr3_aa: CSARDTSIPYNSPLHF; clone_size: .; v_call: TRBV20-1; j_call: TRBJ1-6; d_call: .
cdr3_nt: TGTGCCAGCAGCTCGACCGGGACTAGCGGGTCGTATGAGCAGTTCTTC; cdr3_aa: CASSSTGTSGSYEQFF; clone_size: .; v_call: TRBV7-2; j_call: TRBJ2-1; d_call: TRBD2
cdr3_nt: TGCGCCAGCAGCGGCGGGGCGCCGGATACGCAGTATTTT; cdr3_aa: CASSGGAPDTQYF; clone_size: .; v_call: TRBV5-1; j_call: TRBJ2-3; d_call: .
cdr3_nt: TGTGCCAGCAGTGACCGACAGGGTCATCAGCCCCAGCATTTT; cdr3_aa: CASSDRQGHQPQHF; clone_size: few; v_call: TRBV25-1; j_call: TRBJ1-5; d_call: TRBD1
cdr3_nt: TGCGCCAGCAGCTCCAGGACTCGGGGCAGGGTCTACGAGCAGTACTTC; cdr3_aa: CASSSRTRGRVYEQYF; clone_size: .; v_call: TRBV4-3; j_call: TRBJ2-7; d_call: .
cdr3_nt: TGTGCCAGCAGGGCTAGCGGGAGGAACACCGGGGAGCTGTTTTTT; cdr3_aa: CASRASGRNTGELFF; clone_size: few; v_call: TRBV7-9; j_call: TRBJ2-2; d_call: TRBD2
cdr3_nt: TGCAGTGCTAGAGATCAGAGTAGCGGGAGCAATGAGCAGTTCTTC; cdr3_aa: CSARDQSSGSNEQFF; clone_size: few; v_call: TRBV20-1; j_call: TRBJ2-1; d_call: TRBD2
cdr3_nt: TGCAGCGTTGGGGTTCAGGGGAAAAACTACGAGCAGTACTTC; cdr3_aa: CSVGVQGKNYEQYF; clone_size: few; v_call: TRBV29-1; j_call: TRBJ2-7; d_call: .
cdr3_nt: TGTGCCAGCACGTTTCAAGGACCCCTGAACACTGAAGCTTTCTTT; cdr3_aa: CASTFQGPLNTEAFF; clone_size: .; v_call: TRBV12-3/TRBV12-4; j_call: TRBJ1-1; d_call: .
cdr3_nt: TGTGCCAGCAGCTTATTAGGGCAGGGCGAGCAGTTCTTC; cdr3_aa: CASSLLGQGEQFF; clone_size: .; v_call: TRBV7-2; j_call: TRBJ2-1; d_call: .
cdr3_nt: TGCAGTGCTAGAGATCCTAGAGTCAGCGAGCAGTTCTTC; cdr3_aa: CSARDPRVSEQFF; clone_size: many; v_call: TRBV20-1; j_call: TRBJ2-1; d_call: .
cdr3_nt: TGTGCTAGTGGTCCGCCGCAGGGTGTCGGCGAGACCCAGTACTTC; cdr3_aa: CASGPPQGVGETQYF; clone_size: few; v_call: TRBV12-5; j_call: TRBJ2-5; d_call: .
cdr3_nt: TGCGCCAGCAGCTTGGGGGGCAGCGTCACCGGGGAGCTGTTTTTT; cdr3_aa: CASSLGGSVTGELFF; clone_size: .; v_call: TRBV5-1; j_call: TRBJ2-2; d_call: .